This T cell receptor (beta chain) was recorded in a study of T-cell memory formation after mild COVID-19. This clonotype was found a few times. Its antigen is unknown. The study, taken as a whole, reports: Whereas later expanders leaned CD4+, clones contracting day 15 to 85 showed a balanced CD4/CD8 makeup.

This CDR3 has 16 amino acids. The germline V gene encodes CDR1 SGDLS and CDR2 YYNGEE. With 4 bases removed from V and 0 bases from J, the gap between germline ends came to 15 bases. TCRdb called the 5' RACE reads again in MiXCR, with one record for every CDR3 protein. The table lists 450,000 or so distinct CDR3 sequences, roughly 25% of them singletons. The V call is TRBV9, the J call TRBJ2-3; no definite D call. Sequenced: PBMCs or a T cell subset sorted from them (not recorded which). This TCR was recovered from an adult woman who had mild COVID-19 (a few samples of this study predate the infection). Cell type and time point are not known. The CDR3, as DNA: TGTGCCAGCAGCCTTACGACCTATTCTAGCACAGATACGCAGTATTTT. As protein: CASSLTTYSSTDTQYF.